This passage covers 5 T cell receptor beta chains from one sample sequenced in a study of blood T cells in healthy people across ages. Primed by a sample-barcoded 5' primer and a J-beta primer mix, a second PCR proceeded for about 7 to 11 cycles. TCRdb called the 5' RACE reads again in MiXCR, with one record for every CDR3 protein. The data show 710,000 or so distinct CDR3 sequences, about 30% seen once. The specimen sequenced was blood. The receptors stem from a woman older than 75 in good health.

The chain employs TRBV5-1 and TRBJ1-5; unclear D gene. The germline V and J ends were trimmed by 4 bases and 5 bases, with 13 bases remaining between them. Germline CDR1 SGHRS, CDR2 YFSETQ. This CDR3 is built from 14 residues. CDR3 sequence: CASSQSSGDQPQHF. In DNA, the CDR3 is TGCGCCAGCAGCCAATCTTCCGGAGATCAGCCCCAGCATTTT. Filled out from reference TRBV5-1 and TRBJ1-5, the complete variable domain reads KAGVTQTPRYLIKTRGQQVTLSCSPISGHRSVSWYQQTPGQGLQFLFEYFSETQRNKGNFPGRFSGRQFSNSRSEMNVSTLELGDSALYLCASSQSSGDQPQHFGDGTRLSIL.

The chain combines TRBV3-1 with TRBJ1-2; no clear D gene. CDR1 and CDR2 (germline): LGHDT, YNNKEL (reference sequence). The CDR3 is 14 amino acids. The V end was cut by 1 base, the J end by 2 bases, with 8 bases between. DNA of the CDR3: TGTGCCAGCAGCCAAGGGGAAGGGAACTATGGCTACACCTTC. Translating gives CASSQGEGNYGYTF.

Comments on this clonotype: The junction does not match germline at one end; this may be a read error. The chain couples TRBV6-1 to TRBJ1-2; D remains ambiguous. Germline CDR1 is MNHNS and CDR2 is SASEGT. The CDR3 spans 10 residues. The CDR3 here is CANSESKNTF. The CDR3 DNA is TGTGCCAACAGTGAATCGAAGAACACCTTC.

The chain couples TRBV30 to TRBJ1-1, with D unclear. From germline, CDR1 is GTSNPN and CDR2 SVGIG (reference sequence). The CDR3 contains 11 residues. Trimming removed 1 base at V and 7 bases at J, with 7 bases between. The CDR3 DNA sequence: TGTGCCTGGAGTGATAACGGTGAAGCTTTCTTT. This codes for CAWSDNGEAFF.

This clonotype was observed at least ten times. V gene TRBV6-5 combines with J gene TRBJ1-2, with D hard to call. The V end was cut by 2 bases, the J end by 3 bases, with 13 bases between. CDR1 is MNHEY, CDR2 SVGAGI, per germline. This CDR3 is 15 amino acids long. The CDR3 DNA is TGTGCCAGCAGTTACCTACCCCCCGAAGACTATGGCTACACCTTC. This translates into CASSYLPPEDYGYTF.